This T cell receptor beta chain was captured by sequencing in a study of shared T cell receptors in the human thymus. Sequenced by immunoSEQ multiplex PCR; TCRdb stores in-frame clones only, minus some. The table includes roughly 700,000 clones, 70% to 90% detected once. CDR1 and CDR2 from the germline V gene are MNHEY and SVGAGI. The CDR3 spans 14 residues. Trimming left V 2 bases short and J 1 base short, with 8 bases between. This clone was seen just once. Another study also made use of these data, one on human thymus T cells. That work adds: Related research reported highly overlapping thymic repertoires among unrelated individuals.

This clonotype was sampled from a boy younger than two with a congenital heart defect. The chain recombines TRBV6-5 with TRBJ1-1, with D possibly matching TRBD1 (6 bases). Sequencing was performed on thymocytes. CDR3 amino acids: CASSYHRANTEAFF. The CDR3 DNA reads as TGTGCCAGCAGTTACCACAGGGCGAACACTGAAGCTTTCTTT.